This T cell receptor (beta chain) stems from a study of blood T cell repertoires in COVID-19. About the study: Spain, Italy and the United States supplied samples that represented acute and convalescent COVID-19. Sources were T cells, B-cell-depleted T cells, or PBMCs; the material itself was cDNA or gDNA.

There are 17 residues in the CDR3. CDR1 LNHNV and CDR2 YYDKDF come from the germline V gene (reference sequence). Trimming pared 0 bases from V and 5 bases from J, leaving 17 bases between. Under the authors' procedure: Counts of nucleated cells, estimated from reference gene primer amplification, were obtained. The data were produced by immunoSEQ multiplex PCR, yet TCRdb's version contains in-frame clones alone and is incomplete. V, J and clone size are those of that table, while D and trimming were read from the DNA. The sample includes 30,000 to 35,000 clones, more than 75% of them seen just once.

The sample taken for sequencing was peripheral blood. V is TRBV15 and J is TRBJ2-1; D possibly corresponds to TRBD1 (6 bases). This clonotype was sampled from a man older than 75 with active or convalescent COVID-19. The CDR3 sequence is CATSRDPTGFRDNEQFF. The CDR3 DNA follows: TGTGCCACCAGCAGAGACCCTACAGGGTTTAGGGACAATGAGCAGTTCTTC.